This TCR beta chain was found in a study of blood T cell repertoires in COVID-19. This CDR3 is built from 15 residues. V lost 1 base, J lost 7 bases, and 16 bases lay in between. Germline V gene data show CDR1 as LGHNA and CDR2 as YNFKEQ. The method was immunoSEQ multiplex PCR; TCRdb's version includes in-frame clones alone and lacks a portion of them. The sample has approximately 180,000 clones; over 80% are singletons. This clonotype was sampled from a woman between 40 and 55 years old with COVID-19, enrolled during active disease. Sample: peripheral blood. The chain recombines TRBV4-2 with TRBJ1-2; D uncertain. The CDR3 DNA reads TGTGCCAGCAGCCAAGTGGCGGTTCATGACGGTGGCTACACCTTC. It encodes CASSQVAVHDGGYTF.